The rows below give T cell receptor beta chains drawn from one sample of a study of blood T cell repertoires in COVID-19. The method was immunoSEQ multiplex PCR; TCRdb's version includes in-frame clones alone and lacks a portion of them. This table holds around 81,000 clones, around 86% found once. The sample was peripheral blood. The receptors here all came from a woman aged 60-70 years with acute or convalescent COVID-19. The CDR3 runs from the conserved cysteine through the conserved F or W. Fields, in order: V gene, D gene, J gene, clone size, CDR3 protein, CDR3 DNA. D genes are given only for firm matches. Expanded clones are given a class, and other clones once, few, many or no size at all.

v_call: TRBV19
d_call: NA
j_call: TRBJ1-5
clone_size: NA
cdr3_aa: CASSITGVSNQPQHF
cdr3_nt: TGTGCCAGTAGTATTACAGGTGTTAGCAATCAGCCCCAGCATTTT

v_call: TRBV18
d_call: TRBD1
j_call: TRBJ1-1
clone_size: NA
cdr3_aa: CASSPSDRAEAFF
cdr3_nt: TGTGCCAGCTCACCATCGGACAGGGCTGAAGCTTTCTTT

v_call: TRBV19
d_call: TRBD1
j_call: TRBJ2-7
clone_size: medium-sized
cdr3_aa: CASSIDRGTYEQYF
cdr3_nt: TGTGCCAGTAGTATCGACAGGGGGACCTACGAGCAGTACTTC

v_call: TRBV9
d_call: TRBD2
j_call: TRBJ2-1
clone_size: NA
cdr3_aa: CASSPHYGTSGSGEQFF
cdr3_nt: TGTGCCAGCAGCCCTCATTACGGGACTAGCGGGAGCGGGGAGCAGTTCTTC

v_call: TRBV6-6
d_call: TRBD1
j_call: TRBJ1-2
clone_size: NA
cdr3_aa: CASRQRTGLRGYTF
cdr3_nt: TGTGCCAGCAGACAAAGGACAGGGCTACGTGGCTACACCTTC

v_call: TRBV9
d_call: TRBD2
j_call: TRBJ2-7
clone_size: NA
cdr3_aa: CASSVFSSGGLQYF
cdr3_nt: TGTGCCAGCAGCGTATTCTCTAGCGGGGGGTTGCAGTACTTC

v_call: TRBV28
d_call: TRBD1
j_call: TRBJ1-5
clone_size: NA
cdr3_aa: CASRTGQVNQPQHF
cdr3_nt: TGTGCCAGCAGAACGGGACAGGTGAATCAGCCCCAGCATTTT

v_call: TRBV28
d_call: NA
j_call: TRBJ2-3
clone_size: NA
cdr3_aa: CASSAASGTDTQYF
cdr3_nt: TGTGCCAGCAGTGCCGCTAGCGGCACAGATACGCAGTATTTT

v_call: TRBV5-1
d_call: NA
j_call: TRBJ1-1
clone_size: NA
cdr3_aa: CASSLGSGITEAFF
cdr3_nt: TGCGCCAGCAGCTTGGGCTCAGGGATAACTGAAGCTTTCTTT

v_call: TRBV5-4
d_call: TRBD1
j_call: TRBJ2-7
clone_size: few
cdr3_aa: CASSLETGVREQYF
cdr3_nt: TGTGCCAGCAGCTTGGAGACAGGGGTGAGGGAGCAGTACTTC

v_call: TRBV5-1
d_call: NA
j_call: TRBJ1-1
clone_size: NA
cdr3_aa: CASTLGQGPGEAFF
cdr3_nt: TGCGCCAGCACCCTGGGGCAGGGGCCCGGTGAAGCTTTCTTT

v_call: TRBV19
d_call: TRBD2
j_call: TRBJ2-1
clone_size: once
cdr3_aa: CASSLTSGAHSYNEQFF
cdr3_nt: TGTGCCAGTAGTTTGACTAGCGGGGCACACTCCTACAATGAGCAGTTCTTC

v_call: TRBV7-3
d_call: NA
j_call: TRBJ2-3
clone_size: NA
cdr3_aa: CASSPGQSTDTQYF
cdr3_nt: TGTGCCAGCAGCCCCGGACAGTCCACAGATACGCAGTATTTT

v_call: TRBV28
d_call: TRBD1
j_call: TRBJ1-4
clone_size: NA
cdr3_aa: CASSSRGPYNEKLFF
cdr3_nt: TGTGCCAGCAGTTCTAGGGGGCCATATAATGAAAAACTGTTTTTT

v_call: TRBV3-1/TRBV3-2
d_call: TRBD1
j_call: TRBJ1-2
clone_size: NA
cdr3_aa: CASSQALGTVYGYTF
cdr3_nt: TGTGCCAGCAGCCAAGCCCTAGGGACAGTTTATGGCTACACCTTC

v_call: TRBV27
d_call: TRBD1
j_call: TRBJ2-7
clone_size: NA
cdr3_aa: CASSSLQGATSYEQYF
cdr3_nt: TGTGCCAGCAGTTCCCTACAGGGGGCAACCTCCTACGAGCAGTACTTC

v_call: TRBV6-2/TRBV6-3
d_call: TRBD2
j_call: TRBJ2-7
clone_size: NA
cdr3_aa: CASSLSSGATYEQYF
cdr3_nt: TGTGCCAGCAGTCTAAGTAGCGGGGCCACCTACGAGCAGTACTTC

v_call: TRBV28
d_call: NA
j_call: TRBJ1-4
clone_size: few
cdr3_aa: CATLNEKLFF
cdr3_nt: TGTGCCACCCTGAATGAAAAACTGTTTTTT

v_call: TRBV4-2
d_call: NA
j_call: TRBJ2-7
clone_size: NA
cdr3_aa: CASSQEVERPYEQYF
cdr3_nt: TGTGCCAGCAGCCAAGAGGTCGAGCGGCCCTACGAGCAGTACTTC

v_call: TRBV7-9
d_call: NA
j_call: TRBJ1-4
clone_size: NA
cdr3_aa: CASSLVGNIANEKLFF
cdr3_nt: TGTGCCAGCAGCTTAGTCGGGAATATAGCTAATGAAAAACTGTTTTTT

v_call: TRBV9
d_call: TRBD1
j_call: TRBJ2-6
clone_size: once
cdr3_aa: CASSFRTGGNSGANVLTF
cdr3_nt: TGTGCCAGCAGCTTCAGGACAGGGGGCAATTCTGGGGCCAACGTCCTGACTTTC

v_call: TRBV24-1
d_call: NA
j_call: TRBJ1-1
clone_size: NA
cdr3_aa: CATSDRKAFF
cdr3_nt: TGTGCCACCAGCGACAGAAAAGCTTTCTTT

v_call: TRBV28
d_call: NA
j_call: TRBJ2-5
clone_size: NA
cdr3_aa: CASSLLGEETQYF
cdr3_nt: TGTGCCAGCAGTTTATTGGGAGAGGAGACCCAGTACTTC

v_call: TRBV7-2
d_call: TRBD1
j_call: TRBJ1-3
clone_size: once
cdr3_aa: CASSLGQGAHGNTIYF
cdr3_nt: TGTGCCAGCAGCTTGGGACAGGGGGCGCACGGAAACACCATATATTTT

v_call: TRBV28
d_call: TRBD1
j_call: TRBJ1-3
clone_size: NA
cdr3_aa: CASSPGTDSGNTIYF
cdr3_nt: TGTGCCAGCAGTCCTGGGACAGACTCTGGAAACACCATATATTTT

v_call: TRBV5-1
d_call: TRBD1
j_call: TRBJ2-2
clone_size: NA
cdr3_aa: CASSLGQGGELFF
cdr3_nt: TGCGCCAGCAGCTTGGGACAGGGCGGGGAGCTGTTTTTT

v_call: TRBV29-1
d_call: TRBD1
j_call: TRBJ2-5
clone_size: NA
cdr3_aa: CSGDRGGETQYF
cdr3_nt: TGCAGCGGGGACAGGGGGGGAGAGACCCAGTACTTC

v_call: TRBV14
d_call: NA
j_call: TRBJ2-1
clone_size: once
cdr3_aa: CASSRTQGGNEQFF
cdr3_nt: TGTGCCAGCAGCCGAACACAGGGGGGGAATGAGCAGTTCTTC

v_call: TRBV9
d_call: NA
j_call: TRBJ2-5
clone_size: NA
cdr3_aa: CASSVLGRPETQYF
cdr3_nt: TGTGCCAGCAGCGTATTGGGGAGACCCGAGACCCAGTACTTC

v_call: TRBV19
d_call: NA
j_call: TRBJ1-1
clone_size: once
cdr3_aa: CASKRGADTEAFF
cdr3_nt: TGTGCCAGTAAACGGGGGGCGGACACTGAAGCTTTCTTT

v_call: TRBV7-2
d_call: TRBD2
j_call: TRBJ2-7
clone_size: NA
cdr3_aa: CASSILAGMTYEQYF
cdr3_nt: TGTGCCAGCAGTATCCTAGCGGGCATGACCTACGAGCAGTACTTC

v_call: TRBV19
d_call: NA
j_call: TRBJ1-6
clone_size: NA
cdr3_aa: CASSERRDNSPLHF
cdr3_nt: TGTGCCAGTAGCGAACGGCGGGATAATTCACCCCTCCACTTT

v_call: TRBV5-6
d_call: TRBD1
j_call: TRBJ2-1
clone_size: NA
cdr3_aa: CASSLVWSGQGEYNEQFF
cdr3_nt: TGTGCCAGCAGCTTGGTTTGGTCCGGACAGGGAGAATACAATGAGCAGTTCTTC

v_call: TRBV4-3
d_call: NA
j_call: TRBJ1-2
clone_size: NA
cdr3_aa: CASSQDDRSAYGYTF
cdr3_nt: TGCGCCAGCAGCCAGGACGACAGGTCTGCCTATGGCTACACCTTC

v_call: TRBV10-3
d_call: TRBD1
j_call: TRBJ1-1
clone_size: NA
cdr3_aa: CAIREPGTEKAFF
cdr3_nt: TGTGCCATCAGAGAGCCCGGGACAGAAAAAGCTTTCTTT

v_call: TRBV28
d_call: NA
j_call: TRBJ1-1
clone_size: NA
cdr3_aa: CASTSPVGTEAFF
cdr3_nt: TGTGCCAGCACCTCCCCGGTCGGCACTGAAGCTTTCTTT

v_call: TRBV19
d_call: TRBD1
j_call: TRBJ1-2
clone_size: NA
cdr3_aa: CASSIDLRTGSTYGYTF
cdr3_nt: TGTGCCAGTAGTATAGATCTCAGGACAGGATCCACCTATGGCTACACCTTC

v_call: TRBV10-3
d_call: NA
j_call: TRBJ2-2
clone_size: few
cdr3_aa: CATATRRLANTGELFF
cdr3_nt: TGTGCCACCGCCACCAGAAGACTAGCGAACACCGGGGAGCTGTTTTTT

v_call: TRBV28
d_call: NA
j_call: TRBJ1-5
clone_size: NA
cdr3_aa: CASSLIGLGDQPQHF
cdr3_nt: TGTGCCAGCAGTCTGATAGGGCTCGGGGATCAGCCCCAGCATTTT

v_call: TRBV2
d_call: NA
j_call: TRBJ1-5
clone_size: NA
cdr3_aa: CASTLDSPNQPQHF
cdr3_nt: TGTGCCAGCACTCTGGACAGTCCAAATCAGCCCCAGCATTTT

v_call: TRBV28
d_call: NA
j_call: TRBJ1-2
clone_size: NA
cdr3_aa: CASSLNRGNYGYTF
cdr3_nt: TGTGCCAGCAGTTTAAATCGAGGGAACTATGGCTACACCTTC

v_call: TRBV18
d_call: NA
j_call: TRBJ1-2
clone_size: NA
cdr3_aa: CASSPGGDGYTF
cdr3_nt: TGTGCCAGCTCACCGGGGGGGGATGGCTACACCTTC

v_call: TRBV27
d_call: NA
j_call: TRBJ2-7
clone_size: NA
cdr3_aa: CASSLRDNSYEQYF
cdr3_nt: TGTGCCAGCAGTTTGAGGGACAACTCCTACGAGCAGTACTTC

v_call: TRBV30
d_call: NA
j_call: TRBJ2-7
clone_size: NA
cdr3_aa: CACQRGTASSYEQYF
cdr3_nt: TGTGCCTGCCAGAGGGGGACGGCCAGCTCCTACGAGCAGTACTTC

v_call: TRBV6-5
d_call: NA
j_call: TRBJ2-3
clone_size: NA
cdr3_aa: CASSYYSPADTQYF
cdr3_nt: TGTGCCAGCAGTTACTACTCGCCCGCAGATACGCAGTATTTT

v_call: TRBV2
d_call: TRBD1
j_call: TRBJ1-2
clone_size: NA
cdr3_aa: CASRPGQGARGYTF
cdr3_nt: TGTGCCAGCAGGCCGGGACAGGGGGCGCGAGGCTACACCTTC

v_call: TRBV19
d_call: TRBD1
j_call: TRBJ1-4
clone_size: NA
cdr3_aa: CASSLQGAANEKLFF
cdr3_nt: TGTGCCAGTAGTTTACAGGGGGCGGCTAATGAAAAACTGTTTTTT

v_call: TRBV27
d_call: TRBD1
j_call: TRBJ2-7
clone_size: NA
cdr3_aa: CASSGTGLMGEQYF
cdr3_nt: TGTGCCAGCAGTGGGACAGGGTTAATGGGCGAGCAGTACTTC

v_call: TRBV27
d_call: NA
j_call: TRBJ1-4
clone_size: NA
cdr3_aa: CASSLMGLNEKLFF
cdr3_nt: TGTGCCAGCAGTTTAATGGGGCTTAATGAAAAACTGTTTTTT

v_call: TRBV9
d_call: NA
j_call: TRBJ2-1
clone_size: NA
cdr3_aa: CASSSQGQVRFAEQFF
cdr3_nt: TGTGCCAGCAGCTCTCAGGGCCAGGTCCGTTTTGCCGAGCAGTTCTTC

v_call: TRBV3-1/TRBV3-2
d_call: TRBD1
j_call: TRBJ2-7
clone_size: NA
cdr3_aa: CASSQGDRRLQDF
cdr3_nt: TGTGCCAGCAGCCAGGGGGACAGGCGGCTTCAGGACTTC

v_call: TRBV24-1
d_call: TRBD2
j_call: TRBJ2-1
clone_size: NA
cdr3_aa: CATSDLGSGGTSFMNEQFF
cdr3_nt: TGTGCCACCAGTGATTTAGGATCAGGCGGGACTAGTTTTATGAATGAGCAGTTCTTC

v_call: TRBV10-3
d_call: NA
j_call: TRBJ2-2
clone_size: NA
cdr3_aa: CAISDRQLAQGGELFF
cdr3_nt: TGTGCCATCAGTGATAGACAGTTGGCCCAAGGTGGGGAGCTGTTTTTT